Described below is a single T cell receptor (beta chain) sequence and its context. The source of the sample is a study of blood T cells in healthy people across ages. V shed 5 bases, J shed 5 bases, and the junction held 6 bases outside the gene matches. CDR1 SQVTM and CDR2 ANQGSEA come from the germline V gene. The CDR3 runs 13 residues. A sample-barcoded 5' primer and a J-beta primer mix were used in a second PCR of about 7 to 12 cycles. TCRdb reprocessed the 5' RACE reads with MiXCR, giving one entry per CDR3 protein. Of fewer than 800,000 distinct CDR3 sequences in the sample, roughly 25% were seen once. These data were also filed under a second study, of T cells of mothers and their children.

The chain recombines TRBV29-1 with TRBJ2-5; 9 bases are shared with TRBD1. Source material: blood. This sequence was found in a boy aged 10-17 years in good health. The CDR3 sequence is CSVITGGRETQYF. The CDR3 coding sequence is TGCAGCGTTATTACAGGGGGCCGGGAGACCCAGTACTTC.